This T cell receptor beta chain came from a study of T-cell reconstitution after alpha-beta-depleted transplantation in children. General observations from the study: At the one-year point after transplant, T-cell counts and TCRbeta diversity were found to come mostly from T cells that had been newly produced. At around two months after transplant, the alpha-beta T cells were reportedly derived from several hundred expanded clones that came from non-depleted graft cells. High day-60 TCRbeta diversity in some patients came from surviving recipient T cells and thymic progenitors.

During its preparation, the TCRbeta library received unique molecular identifiers. Each CDR3 protein gets one entry after TCRdb re-called the PCR reads with MiXCR. The sample holds 95,000 to 150,000 distinct CDR3 sequences, roughly 23% seen once. The sample holds a few counts of this clonotype. Its antigen is currently unknown. Germline V gives CDR1 SGHAT, CDR2 FQNNGV. Trimming shortened V by 8 bases and J by 4 bases, and 12 bases separated the two germline ends. The CDR3 is 12 amino acids. The source was PBMCs, mostly from graft donor cells, collected 180 days after TCRalphabeta/CD19-depleted stem cell transplant. This TCR derives from a male patient between 2 and 15 years old who had a stem cell transplant for chronic granulomatous disease, so the T cells may come from the graft donor. The chain joins TRBV11-2 to TRBJ2-7; D not certain. CDR3 residues: CASGPRLYEQYF. The CDR3 DNA is TGTGCCAGCGGTCCCCGACTTTACGAGCAGTACTTC.